Listed below are T cell receptor beta chains from one sample, sequenced in a study of blood T cell repertoires in COVID-19. Data came from immunoSEQ multiplex PCR; TCRdb stores just in-frame clones and leaves some out. The table has some 130,000 clones, approximately 83% seen once. The sequenced sample consisted of peripheral blood. The receptors derive from a man aged 40-55 years with active or convalescent COVID-19. CDR3s include the opening cysteine and the closing phenylalanine or tryptophan. A D gene is named only where the DNA matches it firmly. Clone size is stated in some rows and not others, as once, few, many or a class when expanded.

abundance: NA
d_gene: NA
j_gene: TRBJ2-7
v_gene: TRBV5-1
CDR3nt: TGCGCCAGCAGCTTGGATGGCACCTCCTCCTACGAGCAGTACTTC
CDR3aa: CASSLDGTSSYEQYF

abundance: NA
d_gene: NA
j_gene: TRBJ2-7
v_gene: TRBV7-2
CDR3nt: TGTGCCAGCAGCCTGGACTACTCCTACGAGCAGTACTTC
CDR3aa: CASSLDYSYEQYF

abundance: NA
d_gene: TRBD1
j_gene: TRBJ1-2
v_gene: TRBV30
CDR3nt: TGTGCCTGGTCCCGGGACAGGGTCTATGGCTACACCTTC
CDR3aa: CAWSRDRVYGYTF

abundance: many
d_gene: NA
j_gene: TRBJ1-1
v_gene: TRBV5-1
CDR3nt: TGCGCCAGCTGGAATAGCGTCATGAACACTGAAGCTTTCTTT
CDR3aa: CASWNSVMNTEAFF

abundance: NA
d_gene: TRBD2
j_gene: TRBJ2-1
v_gene: TRBV29-1
CDR3nt: TGCAGCGTCGACCTCGGGACTAGCGGAAACAATGAGCAGTTCTTC
CDR3aa: CSVDLGTSGNNEQFF

abundance: NA
d_gene: NA
j_gene: TRBJ1-4
v_gene: TRBV6-5
CDR3nt: TGTGCCAGCATAGGGTGGGAGACTAATGAAAAACTGTTTTTT
CDR3aa: CASIGWETNEKLFF

abundance: NA
d_gene: TRBD1
j_gene: TRBJ2-4
v_gene: TRBV10-3
CDR3nt: TGTGCCATCAGTGAGTCGACAGGGACGTCAAACATTCAGTACTTC
CDR3aa: CAISESTGTSNIQYF

abundance: NA
d_gene: NA
j_gene: TRBJ2-2
v_gene: TRBV21-1
CDR3nt: TGTGCCAGCAGCAAATTTCCAGGGAACACCGGGGAGCTGTTTTTT
CDR3aa: CASSKFPGNTGELFF

abundance: once
d_gene: NA
j_gene: TRBJ2-2
v_gene: TRBV7-6
CDR3nt: TGTGCCAGCGCCAGGGCCAACACCGGGGAGCTGTTTTTT
CDR3aa: CASARANTGELFF

abundance: NA
d_gene: TRBD1
j_gene: TRBJ1-2
v_gene: TRBV5-1
CDR3nt: TGCGCCAGCAGCGTGGGACAGCTCTATGGCTACACCTTC
CDR3aa: CASSVGQLYGYTF

abundance: NA
d_gene: TRBD1
j_gene: TRBJ1-1
v_gene: TRBV19
CDR3nt: TGTGCCAGTAGTGTCCGTCCGGCAGGGGGTTATCCGAACACTGAAGCTTTCTTT
CDR3aa: CASSVRPAGGYPNTEAFF

abundance: NA
d_gene: TRBD1
j_gene: TRBJ1-5
v_gene: TRBV19
CDR3nt: TGTGCCAGTAGTACCACAGGGGGCTGGACGAACAATCAGCCCCAGCATTTT
CDR3aa: CASSTTGGWTNNQPQHF

abundance: NA
d_gene: TRBD1
j_gene: TRBJ1-5
v_gene: TRBV6-6
CDR3nt: TGTGCCAGCAGTTACGGTACAGGGGACTTTAATCAGCCCCAGCATTTT
CDR3aa: CASSYGTGDFNQPQHF

abundance: NA
d_gene: NA
j_gene: TRBJ2-7
v_gene: TRBV5-1
CDR3nt: TGCGCCAGCAGCTTACCAGGGCTCAACGAGCAGTACTTC
CDR3aa: CASSLPGLNEQYF

abundance: NA
d_gene: NA
j_gene: TRBJ1-3
v_gene: TRBV6-5
CDR3nt: TGTGCCAGCGGTACTGCGGGGGGAAACACCATATATTTT
CDR3aa: CASGTAGGNTIYF

abundance: NA
d_gene: NA
j_gene: TRBJ2-4
v_gene: TRBV28
CDR3nt: TGTGCCAGCAGGGCCGGGGCCAAAAACATTCAGTACTTC
CDR3aa: CASRAGAKNIQYF

abundance: NA
d_gene: NA
j_gene: TRBJ1-4
v_gene: TRBV18
CDR3nt: TGTGCCAGCTCACCACGAACAGCAGATGAAAAACTGTTTTTT
CDR3aa: CASSPRTADEKLFF

abundance: NA
d_gene: TRBD2
j_gene: TRBJ2-3
v_gene: TRBV6-4
CDR3nt: TGTGCCAGCAGTGACTCGATTGCTAGCGGGGGCCGGACGCAGTATTTT
CDR3aa: CASSDSIASGGRTQYF

abundance: NA
d_gene: TRBD1
j_gene: TRBJ1-5
v_gene: TRBV18
CDR3nt: TGTGCCAGCTCACCAGGGGACAGGGTCGGCCAGCCCCAGCATTTT
CDR3aa: CASSPGDRVGQPQHF

abundance: few
d_gene: TRBD1
j_gene: TRBJ1-4
v_gene: TRBV10-3
CDR3nt: TGTGCCATCAGACCAGGGGGGACAGGGAGTAATGAAAAACTGTTTTTT
CDR3aa: CAIRPGGTGSNEKLFF

abundance: few
d_gene: NA
j_gene: TRBJ2-1
v_gene: TRBV21-1
CDR3nt: TGTGCCAGCACCCCGCGGAGACTAGCGGGGGTGTATGAGCAGTTCTTC
CDR3aa: CASTPRRLAGVYEQFF

abundance: NA
d_gene: NA
j_gene: TRBJ1-2
v_gene: TRBV5-1
CDR3nt: TGCGCCAGCAGCCACAGCACGGACACCTATGGCTACACCTTC
CDR3aa: CASSHSTDTYGYTF

abundance: NA
d_gene: TRBD2
j_gene: TRBJ2-3
v_gene: TRBV6-4
CDR3nt: TGTGCCAGCAGTTTAACTAGCGGGGGCACAGATACGCAGTATTTT
CDR3aa: CASSLTSGGTDTQYF

abundance: NA
d_gene: NA
j_gene: TRBJ1-5
v_gene: TRBV5-1
CDR3nt: TGCGCCAGCAGGACAGATAGCAATCAGCCCCAGCATTTT
CDR3aa: CASRTDSNQPQHF

abundance: few
d_gene: TRBD2
j_gene: TRBJ2-3
v_gene: TRBV7-2
CDR3nt: TGTGCCAGCAGCACCATCGGGGGGGCTTCTACGCAGTATTTT
CDR3aa: CASSTIGGASTQYF

abundance: NA
d_gene: NA
j_gene: TRBJ1-1
v_gene: TRBV30
CDR3nt: TGTGCCTGGAGTGTTAAGGGGCTCACTGAAGCTTTCTTT
CDR3aa: CAWSVKGLTEAFF

abundance: once
d_gene: TRBD1
j_gene: TRBJ2-7
v_gene: TRBV7-9
CDR3nt: TGTGCCAGCAGTTCACCCCGGGACAGGGGACCCCACGAGCAGTACTTC
CDR3aa: CASSSPRDRGPHEQYF

abundance: NA
d_gene: NA
j_gene: TRBJ1-3
v_gene: TRBV10-3
CDR3nt: TGTGCCATCGGAGGGGTTGGAAACACCATATATTTT
CDR3aa: CAIGGVGNTIYF

abundance: NA
d_gene: NA
j_gene: TRBJ2-3
v_gene: TRBV6-1
CDR3nt: TGTGCCAGCAGTGAAGTAAGTGGGAGGATTACAGATACGCAGTATTTT
CDR3aa: CASSEVSGRITDTQYF

abundance: few
d_gene: NA
j_gene: TRBJ1-2
v_gene: TRBV6-5
CDR3nt: TGTGCCAGCAGCCAAGGTGCAGGGAATGGCTACACCTTC
CDR3aa: CASSQGAGNGYTF

abundance: NA
d_gene: TRBD1
j_gene: TRBJ2-7
v_gene: TRBV5-1
CDR3nt: TGCGCCAGCAGCCGACAGGGGGAGCTGGGGGAGCAGTACTTC
CDR3aa: CASSRQGELGEQYF

abundance: once
d_gene: TRBD2
j_gene: TRBJ2-5
v_gene: TRBV5-4
CDR3nt: TGTGCCAGCAGCTTGGTGGGCGGGGGGAGATCTTTAGAGACCCAGTACTTC
CDR3aa: CASSLVGGGRSLETQYF